These T cell receptor beta chains were read from a single sample in a study of blood T cell repertoires in COVID-19. The data were produced by immunoSEQ multiplex PCR, yet TCRdb's version contains in-frame clones alone and is incomplete. The table lists around 250,000 clones, roughly 85% of them singletons. Sequencing used PBMCs or T cells enriched from blood (not recorded which). The receptor source for this set is a woman aged 45 to 65 with acute COVID-19. Both conserved end residues are part of each CDR3. A D gene is named only where the DNA matches it firmly. Rows may omit the clone size; those that give it use once, few, many or a size class.

clone size	V gene	D gene	J gene	CDR3 protein	CDR3 DNA
once	TRBV11-2	NA	TRBJ1-5	CASSRVPNQPQHF	TGTGCCAGCAGCCGGGTCCCCAATCAGCCCCAGCATTTT
NA	TRBV7-2	NA	TRBJ1-1	CASSFQGQNTEAFF	TGTGCCAGCAGTTTTCAGGGACAGAACACTGAAGCTTTCTTT
NA	TRBV5-6	NA	TRBJ1-2	CASSWGGPRSPAHYGYTF	TGTGCCAGCAGCTGGGGAGGTCCGCGATCCCCCGCTCACTATGGCTACACCTTC
NA	TRBV5-4	TRBD1	TRBJ1-1	CASSLAFGQGAEAFF	TGTGCCAGCAGCTTGGCCTTTGGACAGGGGGCTGAAGCTTTCTTT
NA	TRBV2	TRBD1	TRBJ1-1	CASSFPGQTMNTEAFF	TGTGCCAGCAGTTTCCCGGGACAGACCATGAACACTGAAGCTTTCTTT
NA	TRBV7-6	TRBD1	TRBJ2-1	CASSKTGGTDNEQFF	TGTGCCAGCAGCAAGACAGGGGGTACGGACAATGAGCAGTTCTTC
many	TRBV30	NA	TRBJ2-7	CAWSRTHTEQYF	TGTGCCTGGAGCCGAACCCACACCGAGCAGTACTTC
NA	TRBV11-2	TRBD1	TRBJ1-4	CASSSGQPATNEKLFF	TGTGCCAGCAGCTCGGGACAGCCTGCAACTAATGAAAAACTGTTTTTT
NA	TRBV10-3	NA	TRBJ1-1	CAISEFAGAGTEAFF	TGTGCCATCAGTGAGTTCGCGGGGGCGGGCACTGAAGCTTTCTTT
NA	TRBV18	NA	TRBJ2-2	CASSPPRTANTGELFF	TGTGCCAGCTCACCACCCCGGACAGCGAACACCGGGGAGCTGTTTTTT
NA	TRBV6-5	TRBD1	TRBJ2-7	CASSYDRGAYEQYF	TGTGCCAGCAGTTATGACAGGGGGGCCTACGAGCAGTACTTC
NA	TRBV6-5	NA	TRBJ1-1	CASSYPGNTEAFF	TGTGCCAGCAGTTATCCAGGGAACACTGAAGCTTTCTTT
NA	TRBV18	TRBD2	TRBJ2-3	CASSPRLADPRDTQYF	TGTGCCAGCTCACCACGACTAGCGGATCCGAGAGATACGCAGTATTTT
NA	TRBV10-1	TRBD1	TRBJ2-3	CASSPGQGVTDTQYF	TGCGCCAGCAGCCCTGGACAGGGGGTCACAGATACGCAGTATTTT
NA	TRBV7-6	NA	TRBJ2-3	CASSLALRVFRSDTQYF	TGTGCCAGCAGCTTAGCGCTCCGGGTATTCAGAAGCGATACGCAGTATTTT
NA	TRBV19	TRBD1	TRBJ1-2	CASSTPQTGLGYGYTF	TGTGCCAGTAGTACCCCCCAGACAGGGTTGGGCTATGGCTACACCTTC
NA	TRBV5-1	NA	TRBJ2-5	CASHRTARETQYF	TGCGCCAGCCACCGGACAGCCCGCGAGACCCAGTACTTC
NA	TRBV3-1/TRBV3-2	TRBD2	TRBJ2-3	CASSQEATHLAGGTSTQYF	TGTGCCAGCAGCCAAGAAGCGACTCATCTAGCGGGGGGGACATCTACGCAGTATTTT
NA	TRBV19	NA	TRBJ1-1	CASTQRLNTEAFF	TGTGCCAGTACTCAGAGGCTGAACACTGAAGCTTTCTTT
NA	TRBV12-5	TRBD1	TRBJ1-6	CASGSRTGGRSYNSPLHF	TGTGCTAGTGGATCCCGGACAGGGGGCCGCTCCTATAATTCACCCCTCCACTTT